The rows below give T cell receptor beta chains drawn from one sample of a study of blood T cell repertoires in COVID-19. This table comes from immunoSEQ multiplex PCR, and its TCRdb copy is limited to in-frame clones, with some not included. The table lists 150,000 or so clones, around nine tenths of them singletons. Sequenced: peripheral blood. These receptors were obtained from a human donor in a cohort sampled during active COVID-19. Both conserved end residues are part of each CDR3.

cdr3_aa: CASSMLRATSGNTIYF
v_call: TRBV19
j_call: TRBJ1-3

cdr3_aa: CASSYSQGLDYGYTF
v_call: TRBV6-6
j_call: TRBJ1-2

cdr3_aa: CASSPPLGNEQFF
v_call: TRBV9
j_call: TRBJ2-1

cdr3_aa: CASSGGTGSMNTEAFF
v_call: TRBV5-1
j_call: TRBJ1-1

cdr3_aa: CASSPSPSGNTIYF
v_call: TRBV11-2
j_call: TRBJ1-3

cdr3_aa: CASSLVPTVVNEQFF
v_call: TRBV5-1
j_call: TRBJ2-1

cdr3_aa: CASSESGSGSTDTQYF
v_call: TRBV10-1
j_call: TRBJ2-3

cdr3_aa: CASSPTGGFYEQYF
v_call: TRBV3-1/TRBV3-2
j_call: TRBJ2-7

cdr3_aa: CATSRDGFRAPLHF
v_call: TRBV15
j_call: TRBJ1-6

cdr3_aa: CASSLGTGTETQYF
v_call: TRBV7-6
j_call: TRBJ2-5

cdr3_aa: CASSSQIGQGNQPQHF
v_call: TRBV7-2
j_call: TRBJ1-5

cdr3_aa: CASSEGLSFTDTQYF
v_call: TRBV6-1
j_call: TRBJ2-3

cdr3_aa: CASSRGDRNNQPQHF
v_call: TRBV11-2
j_call: TRBJ1-5

cdr3_aa: CASSQLTGHGPNTEAFF
v_call: TRBV23-1
j_call: TRBJ1-1

cdr3_aa: CASSSLGGTGGHEQYF
v_call: TRBV28
j_call: TRBJ2-7

cdr3_aa: CASKLSGTGPVKNEQYF
v_call: TRBV10-1
j_call: TRBJ2-7